This T cell receptor (beta chain) was recovered during a study of CD8+ T cells in alopecia areata. Trimming removed 4 bases at V and 9 bases at J, with 11 bases between. Germline values: CDR1 SGHDT, CDR2 YYEEEE. CDR3 size: 12 residues. cDNA serving as the sequencing template came from extracted, reverse transcribed RNA. Data came from immunoSEQ multiplex PCR; TCRdb stores just in-frame clones and leaves some out. The sample has under 70,000 clones; under 75% are singletons. Alopecia areata patients had lesional scalp punch biopsies and peripheral blood taken from them. This sequence joins TRBV5-6 and TRBJ2-1; no clear D gene. The source was CD8+ T cells sorted from blood, collected at week 0. The clonotype comes from a human donor with alopecia areata. The CDR3 here is CASSLPPGEQFF. In DNA form, the CDR3 reads TGTGCCAGCAGCCTACCCCCAGGTGAGCAGTTCTTC.